The 11 T cell receptor beta chains given below trace back to one sample, sequenced in a study of radiotherapy plus CTLA-4 blockade in lung cancer. Generated by immunoSEQ multiplex PCR, the TCRdb table keeps only in-frame clones and is missing some. The table records roughly 75,000 clones, more than 60% of them present only once. Sequenced here: peripheral blood, sampled from a patient treated with radiotherapy plus ipilimumab. These receptors all stem from a human donor with non-small cell lung cancer whose response to radiotherapy plus ipilimumab could not be evaluated. Some clones in this sample may be carry-over from other donors' samples.

This chain links TRBV5-1 with TRBJ1-2, with 9 bases fitting TRBD1. The length of the CDR3 is 14 residues. The germline gives CDR1 SGHRS, CDR2 YFSETQ. V dropped 2 bases and J dropped 7; count of bases not matched to a gene: 6. The CDR3 reads CASSLPGQGGGYTF. As DNA, the CDR3 is TGCGCCAGCAGCTTACCGGGACAGGGTGGTGGCTACACCTTC.

This chain joins TRBV27 and TRBJ1-2; D is unresolved. With 9 bases removed from V and 7 bases from J, the gap between germline ends came to 21 bases. Germline CDR1 is MNHEY and CDR2 is SMNVEV (reference sequence). The CDR3 is made up of 14 amino acids. CDR3 residues: CASQIFRGSGGYTF. In DNA, the CDR3 is TGTGCCAGTCAGATCTTTCGCGGTTCGGGTGGCTACACCTTC.

The chain uses TRBV4-3 and TRBJ2-1, with 9 nucleotides matching TRBD1. Per the germline V gene, CDR1 is LGHNA and CDR2 is YSLEER. V lost 1 base to trimming and J lost 7 bases; unmatched junction nucleotides: 5. The CDR3 is made up of 15 amino acids. CDR3 amino acids: CASSQVGTGKNEQFF. In DNA, the CDR3 is TGCGCCAGCAGCCAAGTCGGGACAGGGAAGAATGAGCAGTTCTTC.

The chain links TRBV18 to TRBJ1-4, with D tentatively TRBD1 (6 bases). The CDR3 is 16 residues long. Germline CDR1 is KGHSH and CDR2 is LQKENI. Deletions cut 4 bases from V and 4 bases from J, with 16 bases between. CDR3 DNA: TGTGCCAGCTCACAATCGGCACAGGGCCTTAATGAAAAACTGTTTTTT. Amino acid sequence: CASSQSAQGLNEKLFF.

This chain links TRBV20-1 with TRBJ1-2; no clear D. Trimming cost V 6 bases and J 8 bases, with 10 bases left between them. The CDR3 has 10 residues. Per the germline V gene, CDR1 is DFQATT and CDR2 is SNEGSKA (reference sequence). CDR3 in amino acids: CSAYMIGYTF. DNA of the CDR3: TGCAGTGCGTACATGATCGGCTACACCTTC.

The gene calls are TRBV10-3 and TRBJ2-5; 7 nucleotides agree with TRBD1. Germline lookup yields CDR1 ENHRY and CDR2 SYGVKD. This CDR3 spans 17 amino acids. The J segment lost 1 base and the V segment lost 3 bases, leaving 11 bases of the junction unmatched. This chain's CDR3 is CAISEGGGGLVQETQYF. The CDR3 DNA sequence: TGTGCCATCAGTGAAGGGGGCGGAGGACTCGTCCAAGAGACCCAGTACTTC.

This clone has more than one count but fewer than ten. The chain is built from TRBV11-2 and TRBJ2-3; 9 bases line up with TRBD2. The V gene's germline CDR1 is SGHAT and CDR2 FQNNGV. The CDR3 loop spans 14 amino acids. The V gene end was trimmed by 3 bases and the J gene end by 4 bases; junction bases not matched to a gene: 2. The CDR3 region has the DNA TGTGCCAGCAGCTTTGCGGGGGGGTCAGATACGCAGTATTTT. Encoded protein: CASSFAGGSDTQYF.

The genes are TRBV21-1 and TRBJ1-4. TRBV21-1 is a recognized pseudogene. The CDR3 contains 13 residues. CDR3 protein: CAGKVIEVEKLFF. DNA of the CDR3: TGTGCCGGAAAAGTTATAGAGGTTGAAAAACTGTTTTTT.

The V and J genes are TRBV28 and TRBJ1-3; no definite D call. This CDR3 region has 16 residues. The germline CDR1 and CDR2 sequences are MDHEN and SYDVKM. V was trimmed by 2 bases and J by 3 bases, leaving 14 bases between them. CDR3 sequence (DNA): TGTGCCAGCAGTTTAGACGGAGGGAGTGGTGGAAACACCATATATTTT. Its translation: CASSLDGGSGGNTIYF. Combining the CDR3 with reference TRBV28 and TRBJ1-3 gives the whole variable domain DVKVTQSSRYLVKRTGEKVFLECVQDMDHENMFWYRQDPGLGLRLIYFSYDVKMKEKGDIPEGYSVSREKKERFSLILESASTNQTSMYLCASSLDGGSGGNTIYFGEGSWLTVV.

The chain combines TRBV7-9 with TRBJ2-2; weak D call: TRBD2 (6 bases). The V gene lost 5 bases and the J gene lost 6 bases, with 16 bases spanning the gap. CDR3 length: 15 amino acids. Germline CDR1 SEHNR, CDR2 FQNEAQ (reference sequence). CDR3 nucleotide sequence: TGTGCCAGCAGCGCTCCGGGACTGAGTCCCGGGGAGCTGTTTTTT. It translates to CASSAPGLSPGELFF.

The chain joins TRBV29-1 to TRBJ2-2; TRBD1 matches at 9 bases. CDR3 length equals 14 residues. CDR1 is SQVTM, CDR2 ANQGSEA, per germline. V shed 7 bases and J 1 base; nucleotides not matched to a gene: 4. The CDR3 spells CSAQGQGNTGELFF. CDR3 bases: TGCAGCGCACAGGGACAGGGGAACACCGGGGAGCTGTTTTTT.